Listed here are 14 T cell receptor beta chains from one sample, sequenced in a study of early T cells in non-severe SARS-CoV-2 infection. TCRdb reprocessed the 5' RACE reads via MiXCR and lists one record per CDR3 protein. Of roughly 26,000 distinct CDR3 sequences detected, 4% to 4.5% appear once; the ten largest clones hold 6.2%. Specimen: whole blood. All receptors derive from an adult who was a healthcare worker with PCR-confirmed SARS-CoV-2 infection or an uninfected control (not recorded which).

The chain links TRBV6-6 to TRBJ1-2, with D hard to call. Germline CDR1 reads MNHNY; CDR2 reads SVGAGI (reference sequence). The CDR3 covers 13 residues. V was cut by 5 bases and J by 6 bases, with 13 bases left in between. CDR3 region: CASSPLAFHGYTF. Written as DNA, the CDR3 is TGTGCCAGCAGTCCCCTGGCATTCCATGGCTACACCTTC.

This clonotype was recorded many times. The chain joins TRBV29-1 to TRBJ2-1; 11 bases are shared with TRBD2. V lost 6 bases to trimming and J lost 6 bases; unmatched junction nucleotides: 7. The CDR3 totals 14 residues. The germline CDR1 and CDR2 sequences are SQVTM and ANQGSEA. CDR3 in DNA: TGCAGCGTAAAGACTAGCGGGACCTTCAATGAGCAGTTCTTC. It specifies CSVKTSGTFNEQFF.

In its sample, this clonotype was seen many times. The CDR3 DNA is TGCGCCAGCAGCCCTTGGGGACGGCAAAACTATGGCTACACCTTC. Amino acid sequence: CASSPWGRQNYGYTF. The chain carries TRBV4-1 and TRBJ1-2; D may be TRBD1 (5 bases). Germline V gene lookup returns CDR1 MGHRA and CDR2 YSYEKL. CDR3 length: 15 residues. Trimming pared 4 bases from V and 2 bases from J, leaving 14 bases between.

There are a few counts of this clonotype. The genes are TRBV7-2 and TRBJ2-7; 8 bases agree with TRBD2. The CDR3 is 15 amino acids. Germline lookup yields CDR1 SGHTA and CDR2 FQGNSA. The ends lost 5 bases at V and 1 base at J; junction bases unmatched: 7. CDR3 nucleotides: TGTGCCAGCAGCGACCAGCGGGAGCGGTCCTACGAGCAGTACTTC. Translating gives CASSDQRERSYEQYF.

The gene calls are TRBV7-3 and TRBJ2-2; 10 bases agree with TRBD2. Germline lookup yields CDR1 SGHTA and CDR2 FQGTGA. V lost 2 bases and J lost 5; bases outside the gene matches: 11. CDR3 length: 18 amino acids. The CDR3 DNA sequence: TGTGCCAGCAGCTTATTTCCGCGGCTAGCGGGAGTAACCGGGGAGCTGTTTTTT. Protein sequence: CASSLFPRLAGVTGELFF.

Ten or more counts support this clonotype. The rearrangement joins TRBV3-1 to TRBJ2-5; D perhaps matches TRBD1 (6 bases). The CDR3 consists of 17 residues. Germline CDR1 LGHDT, CDR2 YNNKEL (reference sequence). With 4 bases removed from V and 1 base from J, the gap between germline ends came to 19 bases. CDR3 sequence: CASSPFLPDRSQETQYF. CDR3 DNA sequence: TGTGCCAGCAGCCCCTTCCTCCCCGACAGGTCCCAAGAGACCCAGTACTTC.

The gene calls are TRBV13 and TRBJ2-7; D may match TRBD1 or TRBD2 (5 bases each). The V gene's germline CDR1 is PRHDT and CDR2 FYEKMQ (reference sequence). V lost 6 bases, J lost 0 bases, and 12 bases lay in between. The CDR3 spans 14 residues. The CDR3 protein is CASSPGTGSYEQYF. In DNA, the CDR3 is TGTGCCAGCAGTCCCGGGACGGGCTCCTACGAGCAGTACTTC.

This clonotype was seen many times. The chain employs TRBV7-2 and TRBJ2-7, with 8 bases lining up with TRBD1. The CDR3 contains 16 residues. J lost 8 bases, V lost 5 bases, and 17 bases had no gene match. Germline V lookup: CDR1 SGHTA, CDR2 FQGNSA. The CDR3 here is CASSLTPQGALSKQYF. CDR3 DNA sequence: TGTGCCAGCAGCCTGACCCCCCAGGGGGCGCTTAGCAAGCAGTACTTC.

This clonotype was found many times. V and J are TRBV24-1 and TRBJ1-1; D is unclear. The CDR3 is 12 residues long. Germline V lookup: CDR1 KGHDR, CDR2 SFDVKD. Trimming removed 5 bases at V and 11 bases at J, with 14 bases between. The CDR3 coding sequence is TGTGCCACCAGTGTGAACGGGGATAAGGCTTTCTTT. Its translation is CATSVNGDKAFF.

This clonotype was observed at least ten times. The chain links TRBV12-3 or TRBV12-4 to TRBJ1-2, with D unclear. Trimming pared 5 bases from V and 4 bases from J, leaving 17 bases between. The CDR3 is 15 amino acids. CDR3 region: CASSPTLLAPYGYTF. The CDR3 DNA is TGTGCCAGCAGTCCGACCCTTCTGGCCCCCTATGGCTACACCTTC.

This clonotype was counted a few times. J is TRBJ2-7 and V is TRBV9; 11 bases fit TRBD2. Germline assignment: CDR1 SGDLS and CDR2 YYNGEE. The CDR3 extends over 15 amino acids. V lost 3 bases, J lost 3 bases, and 5 bases stayed unmatched. DNA for the CDR3: TGTGCCAGCAGCGCGGGACTAGCGGACTTCTACGAGCAGTACTTC. Protein sequence: CASSAGLADFYEQYF.

V and J are TRBV20-1 and TRBJ2-1, with TRBD2 matching 7 bases. V lost 5 bases and J lost 6; bases outside the gene matches: 7. The CDR3 sequence is 13 residues long. Looked up from germline, CDR1 is DFQATT and CDR2 is SNEGSKA (reference sequence). Here the CDR3 DNA reads TGCAGTGCTCTTATGACTAGCAGCAATGAGCAGTTCTTC. It is translated as CSALMTSSNEQFF.

This clonotype was picked up many times. The V call is TRBV24-1, the J call TRBJ2-7; a possible D gene is TRBD1 (6 bases). The length of the CDR3 is 17 residues. Germline CDR1 KGHDR, CDR2 SFDVKD. V lost 2 bases to trimming and J lost 1 base, with 17 bases between them. For the CDR3, the DNA is TGTGCCACCAGTGATTCTACAGGGTCCCCGACTTCCTACGAGCAGTACTTC. Translating gives CATSDSTGSPTSYEQYF.

This clonotype was counted only a few times. The rearrangement uses TRBV24-1 and TRBJ2-2, with 11 bases aligning to TRBD1. The CDR3 sequence is 16 residues long. Germline values: CDR1 KGHDR, CDR2 SFDVKD. V shed 3 bases and J 5 bases; nucleotides not matched to a gene: 4. CDR3 loop: CATSDEDRGRTGELFF. The CDR3 region has the DNA TGTGCCACCAGTGATGAGGACAGGGGGCGGACCGGGGAGCTGTTTTTT.